This paragraph covers one T cell receptor (beta chain) sequence. This sample was included in a study of blood T cell repertoires in COVID-19. At the level of the study: Whether acute or convalescent, the COVID-19 samples came from the United States, Italy and Spain. Sources were T cells, B-cell-depleted T cells, or PBMCs; the material itself was cDNA or gDNA.

Living in 24 US areas, the participants were between about 18 and 100 years of age. Here immunoSEQ multiplex PCR was the method, and the copy in TCRdb shows in-frame clones only, minus some. The data hold some 140,000 clones, with roughly 83% observed a single time. The source of this sequence is a man in his forties or fifties with acute COVID-19. The source material was PBMCs or T cells enriched from blood (not recorded which).

CDR3 coding DNA: TGTGCCAGCAGCCAAGAAGCGAACGGGGTCACCTACGAGCAGTACTTC. It translates to CASSQEANGVTYEQYF. V gene TRBV4-2 combines with J gene TRBJ2-7; D is perhaps TRBD2 (5 bases). CDR1 is LGHNA, CDR2 YNFKEQ, per germline. The CDR3 is 16 amino acids. V was clipped by 0 bases and J by 2 bases, with 14 bases between them.